The 18 T cell receptor beta chains below were found in one sample sequenced in a study of CD8 T cells in ankylosing spondylitis. TCRdb reprocessed the 5' RACE reads with MiXCR, giving one entry per CDR3 protein. The repertoire holds about 250,000 distinct CDR3 sequences, with 30% to 35% as singletons. Sample: blood, either unsorted or a sorted T cell fraction (not recorded which). The origin of the receptors is a male donor with ankylosing spondylitis or in good health (not recorded which).

This clonotype came up a few times. The genes are TRBV15 and TRBJ2-3; the D gene is possibly TRBD1 (5 bases). The V end lost 1 base, the J end lost 2 bases, and 10 bases lay between the germline ends. Germline assignment: CDR1 LNHNV and CDR2 YYDKDF (reference sequence). The CDR3 length is 15 residues. The CDR3 DNA follows: TGTGCCACCAGCAGAGGGGCAGGGCCCACAGATACGCAGTATTTT. As protein: CATSRGAGPTDTQYF. The variable domain in full, with the rest retrieved from reference TRBV15 and TRBJ2-3, is DAMVIQNPRYQVTQFGKPVTLSCSQTLNHNVMYWYQQKSSQAPKLLFHYYDKDFNNEADTPDNFQSRRPNTSFCFLDIRSPGLGDTAMYLCATSRGAGPTDTQYFGPGTRLTVL.

The rearrangement joins TRBV9 to TRBJ2-1; 10 bases are shared with TRBD2. The V segment lost 3 bases and the J segment 7 bases; nucleotides outside the gene matches: 7. The germline CDR1 and CDR2 sequences are SGDLS and YYNGEE. The CDR3 covers 15 residues. The CDR3 loop is CASSEHLAGVNEQFF. The CDR3 DNA is TGTGCCAGCAGCGAGCACCTAGCGGGGGTTAATGAGCAGTTCTTC.

The genes are TRBV4-1 and TRBJ2-1, with D possibly being TRBD1 (5 bases). Germline assignment: CDR1 MGHRA and CDR2 YSYEKL. The CDR3 is made up of 15 amino acids. The V and J ends lost 1 base and 1 base respectively, with 8 bases between them. CDR3 bases: TGCGCCAGCAGCCAAGGACAGTCATCCTACAATGAGCAGTTCTTC. Amino acid sequence: CASSQGQSSYNEQFF.

The CDR3 protein is CASSYERDWDSSSYEQYF. As DNA, the CDR3 is TGTGCCAGCAGCTATGAAAGGGATTGGGACAGTAGCTCCTACGAGCAGTACTTC. This chain links TRBV7-3 with TRBJ2-7; 7 nucleotides match TRBD1. CDR1 SGHTA and CDR2 FQGTGA come from the germline V gene. The CDR3 consists of 18 residues. After removal of 4 bases from V and 0 bases from J, the junction contained 15 bases not matched to a gene.

There are a few counts of this clonotype. The genes are TRBV4-1 and TRBJ2-7; the D gene could be TRBD1 or TRBD2 (5 bases each). Trimming stripped 1 base from V and 12 bases from J, with 16 bases between. The CDR3 extends over 13 amino acids. Per germline, CDR1 MGHRA and CDR2 YSYEKL. The CDR3 sequence: CASSQAGTSGRYF. In DNA form, the CDR3 reads TGCGCCAGCAGCCAAGCCGGGACCTCCGGGCGGTACTTC.

The chain joins TRBV5-1 to TRBJ2-1, with D perhaps TRBD2 (7 bases). V dropped 4 bases and J dropped 4 bases, with 15 bases sitting between them. Germline V CDR1 and CDR2: SGHRS, YFSETQ. The length of the CDR3 is 15 residues. The CDR3 reads CASSRGASVYNEQFF. The DNA of the CDR3 is TGCGCCAGCAGCCGGGGGGCCAGTGTGTACAATGAGCAGTTCTTC.

Worth noting for this clonotype: The junction does not match germline at one end; this may be a read error. The V and J genes are TRBV10-3 and TRBJ1-1; TRBD1 matches 7 bases. Germline values: CDR1 ENHRY, CDR2 SYGVKD. The CDR3 contains 12 residues. The CDR3 coding sequence is TGTGCCATCAGTGAGTCCGGGGACAGCCCCACCTTT. It translates to CAISESGDSPTF.

This clonotype turned up a few times. This rearrangement joins TRBV11-2 to TRBJ1-1; D uncertain. Trimming took 5 bases from V and 1 from J, leaving 11 bases between them. This CDR3 is built from 14 residues. Germline assignment: CDR1 SGHAT and CDR2 FQNNGV. CDR3 region: CASSTRGSNTEAFF. CDR3 nucleotide sequence: TGTGCCAGCAGCACCCGGGGTTCGAACACTGAAGCTTTCTTT.

The chain carries TRBV15 and TRBJ2-3; tentative D call: TRBD1 (5 bases). CDR1 LNHNV and CDR2 YYDKDF come from the germline V gene (reference sequence). The V and J ends lost 1 base and 0 bases respectively, with 11 bases between them. The CDR3 contains 16 residues. In DNA form, the CDR3 reads TGTGCCACCAGCAGAGTGTTCAGGGAAAGCACAGATACGCAGTATTTT. Protein: CATSRVFRESTDTQYF.

The J gene is TRBJ2-5, the V gene TRBV12-3 or TRBV12-4; D not resolved. The V end lost 6 bases, the J end lost 5 bases, and 4 bases lay between the germline ends. The CDR3 runs to 10 residues. CDR3 region: CASRGETQYF. The DNA for the CDR3 is TGTGCCAGCAGGGGGGAGACCCAGTACTTC.

This clonotype was observed a handful of times. The rearrangement uses TRBV20-1 and TRBJ1-5; perhaps TRBD1 as D (6 bases). CDR1 and CDR2 from the germline V gene are DFQATT and SNEGSKA (reference sequence). With 3 bases removed from V and 0 bases from J, the gap between germline ends came to 18 bases. CDR3 size: 17 residues. The CDR3 sequence: CSARAQGSAYSNQPQHF. DNA of the CDR3: TGCAGTGCTAGGGCCCAGGGGTCGGCTTATAGCAATCAGCCCCAGCATTTT.

The chain uses TRBV12-3 or TRBV12-4 and TRBJ1-6; a possible D gene is TRBD1 (5 bases). The CDR3 totals 15 residues. V lost 0 bases to trimming and J lost 4 bases, with 7 bases between them. DNA for the CDR3: TGTGCCAGCAGTTTAGCTGAGGGGTATAATTCACCCCTCCACTTT. It codes for CASSLAEGYNSPLHF.

This clonotype was found a few times. The V and J genes are TRBV20-1 and TRBJ2-5; 7 bases are shared with TRBD2. J gave up 5 bases and V 3 bases, and 12 bases lay outside the gene matches. Germline lookup yields CDR1 DFQATT and CDR2 SNEGSKA (reference sequence). The CDR3 sequence is 15 residues long. The CDR3 protein is CSASEHRAGRETQYF. CDR3 in DNA: TGCAGTGCTAGTGAACATAGAGCGGGGCGGGAGACCCAGTACTTC.

This clonotype was counted a few times. V and J are TRBV29-1 and TRBJ1-4; D unclear. Germline lookup yields CDR1 SQVTM and CDR2 ANQGSEA. V lost 7 bases to trimming and J lost 7 bases, with 10 bases between them. The CDR3 sequence is 11 residues long. The CDR3 region is CSARVGEKLFF. DNA of the CDR3: TGCAGCGCACGGGTGGGTGAAAAACTGTTTTTT.

This clonotype was detected only a few times. The V and J genes are TRBV4-1 and TRBJ2-3; D gene unclear. Germline CDR1 and CDR2: MGHRA and YSYEKL. Trimming removed 0 bases from V and 4 bases from J, with 8 bases in between. The CDR3 is 14 amino acids. CDR3: CASSQEASPDTQYF. CDR3 in DNA: TGCGCCAGCAGCCAAGAGGCGTCCCCAGATACGCAGTATTTT.

The rearrangement uses TRBV9 and TRBJ1-5, with unresolved D. Trimming pared 4 bases from V and 1 base from J, leaving 12 bases between. The CDR3 consists of 15 residues. Germline assignment: CDR1 SGDLS and CDR2 YYNGEE. CDR3 sequence (DNA): TGTGCCAGCAGCTCCTTGGGGTTCAGCAATCAGCCCCAGCATTTT. This translates into CASSSLGFSNQPQHF.

This chain uses TRBV15 with TRBJ2-5, with a possible D match to TRBD2 (5 bases). The CDR3 is 15 amino acids. V dropped 1 base and J dropped 7 bases, with 16 bases sitting between them. Germline values: CDR1 LNHNV, CDR2 YYDKDF (reference sequence). The CDR3 reads CATSRATDGVGTQYF. CDR3 nucleotides: TGTGCCACCAGCAGAGCCACGGACGGGGTCGGGACCCAGTACTTC.

This clonotype was detected only once. This chain uses TRBV20-1 with TRBJ2-2; TRBD2 matches 8 bases. After removal of 6 bases from V and 3 bases from J, the junction contained 6 bases not matched to a gene. CDR1 is DFQATT and CDR2 is SNEGSKA in the germline V gene (reference sequence). This CDR3 is built from 14 residues. CDR3 DNA sequence: TGCAGTGCCCTCCGGGGGGGCTACACCGGGGAGCTGTTTTTT. This codes for CSALRGGYTGELFF.